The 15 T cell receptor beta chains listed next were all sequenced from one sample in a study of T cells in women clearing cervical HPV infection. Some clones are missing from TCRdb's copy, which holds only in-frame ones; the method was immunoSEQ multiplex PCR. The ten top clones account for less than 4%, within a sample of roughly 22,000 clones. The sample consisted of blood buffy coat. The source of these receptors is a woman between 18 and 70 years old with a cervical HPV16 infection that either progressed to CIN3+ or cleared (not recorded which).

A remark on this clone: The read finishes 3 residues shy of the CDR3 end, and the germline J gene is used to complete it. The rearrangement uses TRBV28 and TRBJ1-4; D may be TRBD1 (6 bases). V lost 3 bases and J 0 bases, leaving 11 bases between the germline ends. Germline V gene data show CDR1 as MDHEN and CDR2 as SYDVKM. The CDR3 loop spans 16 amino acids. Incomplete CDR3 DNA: TGTGCCAGCAGTTTGATTCAGGGGACAACTAATGAAAAA. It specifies CASSLIQGTTNEK. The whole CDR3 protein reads CASSLIQGTTNEKLFF.

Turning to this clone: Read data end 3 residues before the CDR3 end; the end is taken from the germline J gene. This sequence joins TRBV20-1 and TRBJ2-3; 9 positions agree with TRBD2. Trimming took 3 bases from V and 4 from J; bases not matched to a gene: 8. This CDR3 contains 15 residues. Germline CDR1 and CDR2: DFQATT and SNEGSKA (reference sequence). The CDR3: CSASVSGSTSDTQYF. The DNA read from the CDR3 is TGCAGTGCTAGTGTTAGCGGGAGTACATCAGATACG.

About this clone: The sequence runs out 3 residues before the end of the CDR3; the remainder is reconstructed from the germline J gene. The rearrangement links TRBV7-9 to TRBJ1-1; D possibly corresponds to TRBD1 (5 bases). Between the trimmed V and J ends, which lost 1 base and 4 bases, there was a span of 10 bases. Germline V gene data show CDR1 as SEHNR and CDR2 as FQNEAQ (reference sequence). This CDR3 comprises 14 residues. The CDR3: CASSLGGVGTEAFF. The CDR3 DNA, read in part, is TGTGCCAGCAGCTTAGGGGGGGTTGGCACTGAA.

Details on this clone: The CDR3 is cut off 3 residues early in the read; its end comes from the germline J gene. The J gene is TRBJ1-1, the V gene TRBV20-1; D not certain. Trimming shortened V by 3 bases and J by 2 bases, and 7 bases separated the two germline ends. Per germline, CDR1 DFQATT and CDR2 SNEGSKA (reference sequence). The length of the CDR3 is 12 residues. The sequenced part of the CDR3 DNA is TGCAGTGCTAGTTCAGGTAACACTGAA. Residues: CSASSGNTE. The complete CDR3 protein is CSASSGNTEAFF.

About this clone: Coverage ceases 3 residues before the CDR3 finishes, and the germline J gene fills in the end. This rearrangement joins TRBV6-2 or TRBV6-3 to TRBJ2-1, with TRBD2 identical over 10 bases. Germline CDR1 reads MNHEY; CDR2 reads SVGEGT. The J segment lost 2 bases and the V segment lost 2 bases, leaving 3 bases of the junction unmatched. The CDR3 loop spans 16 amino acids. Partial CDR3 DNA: TGTGCCAGCAGTTACGAGCGGGGGGGCCCCTACAATGAG. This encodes CASSYERGGPYNE. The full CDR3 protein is CASSYERGGPYNEQFF.

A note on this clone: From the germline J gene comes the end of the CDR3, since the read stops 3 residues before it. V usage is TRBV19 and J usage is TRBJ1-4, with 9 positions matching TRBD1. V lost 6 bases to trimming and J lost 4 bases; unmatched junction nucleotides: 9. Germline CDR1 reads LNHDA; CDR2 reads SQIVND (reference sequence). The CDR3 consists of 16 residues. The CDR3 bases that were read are TGTGCCAGTAGGAGGCGGTCGGACAGGGGTAATGAAAAA. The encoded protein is CASRRRSDRGNEK. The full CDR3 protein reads CASRRRSDRGNEKLFF.

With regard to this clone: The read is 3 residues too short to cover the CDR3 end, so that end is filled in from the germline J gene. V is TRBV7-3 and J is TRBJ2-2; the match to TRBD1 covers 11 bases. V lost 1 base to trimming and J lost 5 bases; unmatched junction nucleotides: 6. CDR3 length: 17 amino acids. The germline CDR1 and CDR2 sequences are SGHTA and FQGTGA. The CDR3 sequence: CASSLSGTGGETGELFF. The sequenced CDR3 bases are TGTGCCAGCAGCTTAAGTGGGACAGGGGGAGAGACCGGGGAG.

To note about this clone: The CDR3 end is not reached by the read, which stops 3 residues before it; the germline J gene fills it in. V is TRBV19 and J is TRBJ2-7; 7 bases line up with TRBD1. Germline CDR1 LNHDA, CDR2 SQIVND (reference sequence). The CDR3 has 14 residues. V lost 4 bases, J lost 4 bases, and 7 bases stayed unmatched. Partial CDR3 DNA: TGTGCCAGTAGTAGTCGGGACAGCGCTTACGAG. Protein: CASSSRDSAYE. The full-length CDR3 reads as CASSSRDSAYEQYF.

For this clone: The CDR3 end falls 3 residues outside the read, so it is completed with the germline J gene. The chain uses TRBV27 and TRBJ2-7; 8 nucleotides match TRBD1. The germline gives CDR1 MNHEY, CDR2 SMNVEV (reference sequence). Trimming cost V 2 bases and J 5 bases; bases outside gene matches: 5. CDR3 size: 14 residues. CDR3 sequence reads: CASSLRTGSDEQYF. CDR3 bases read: TGTGCCAGCAGTTTAAGGACAGGGAGTGACGAG.

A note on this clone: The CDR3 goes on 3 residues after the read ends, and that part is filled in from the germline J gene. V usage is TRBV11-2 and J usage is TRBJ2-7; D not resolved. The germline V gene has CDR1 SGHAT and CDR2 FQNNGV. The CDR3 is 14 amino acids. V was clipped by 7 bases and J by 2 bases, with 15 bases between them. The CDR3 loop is CASTLGFSPYEQYF. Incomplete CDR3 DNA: TGTGCCAGCACCCTCGGTTTCTCCCCCTACGAG.

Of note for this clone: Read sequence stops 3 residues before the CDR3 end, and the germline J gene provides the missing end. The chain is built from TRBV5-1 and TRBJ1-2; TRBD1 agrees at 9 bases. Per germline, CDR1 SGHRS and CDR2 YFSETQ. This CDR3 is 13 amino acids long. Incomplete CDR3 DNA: TGCGCCAGCAGCCCCGGACAGGGGTTTAGC. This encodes CASSPGQGFS. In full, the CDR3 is CASSPGQGFSYTF. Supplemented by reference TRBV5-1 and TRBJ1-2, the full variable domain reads KAGVTQTPRYLIKTRGQQVTLSCSPISGHRSVSWYQQTPGQGLQFLFEYFSETQRNKGNFPGRFSGRQFSNSRSEMNVSTLELGDSALYLCASSPGQGFSYTFGSGTRLTVV.

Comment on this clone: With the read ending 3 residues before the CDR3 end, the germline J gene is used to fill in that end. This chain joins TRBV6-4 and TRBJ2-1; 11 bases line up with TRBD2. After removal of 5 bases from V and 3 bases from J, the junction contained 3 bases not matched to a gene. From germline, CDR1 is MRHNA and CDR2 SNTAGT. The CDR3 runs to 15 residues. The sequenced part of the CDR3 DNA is TGTGCCAGCAGTCCCGGGACTAGCGGCTACAATGAG. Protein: CASSPGTSGYNE. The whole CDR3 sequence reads CASSPGTSGYNEQFF.

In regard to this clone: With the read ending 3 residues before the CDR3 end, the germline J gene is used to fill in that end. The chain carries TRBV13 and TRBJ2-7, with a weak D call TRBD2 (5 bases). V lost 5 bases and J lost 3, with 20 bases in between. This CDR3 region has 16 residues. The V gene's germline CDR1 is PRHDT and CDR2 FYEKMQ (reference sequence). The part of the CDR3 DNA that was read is TGTGCCAGCAGCCCCTCCGGACGGGGTGGGAGCTACGAG. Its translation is CASSPSGRGGSYE. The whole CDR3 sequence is CASSPSGRGGSYEQYF.

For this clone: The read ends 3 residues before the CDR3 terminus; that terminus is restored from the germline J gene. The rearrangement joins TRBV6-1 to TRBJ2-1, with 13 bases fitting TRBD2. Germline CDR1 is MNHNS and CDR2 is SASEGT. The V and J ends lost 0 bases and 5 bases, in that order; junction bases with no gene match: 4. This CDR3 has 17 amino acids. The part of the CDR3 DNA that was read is TGTGCCAGCAGTGAAGCTTTTGGGACTAGCGGGAACAATGAG. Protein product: CASSEAFGTSGNNE. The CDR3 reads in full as CASSEAFGTSGNNEQFF.

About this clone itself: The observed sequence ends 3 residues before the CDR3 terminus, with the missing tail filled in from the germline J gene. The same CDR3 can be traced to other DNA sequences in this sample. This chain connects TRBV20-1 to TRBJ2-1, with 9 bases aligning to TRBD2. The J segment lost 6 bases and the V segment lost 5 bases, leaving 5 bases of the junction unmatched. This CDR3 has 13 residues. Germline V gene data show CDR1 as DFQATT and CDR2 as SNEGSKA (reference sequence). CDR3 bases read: TGCAGTGCTCAGACTAGCGGATCCAATGAG. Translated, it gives CSAQTSGSNE. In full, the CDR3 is CSAQTSGSNEQFF.